The rows below give T cell receptor beta chains drawn from one sample of a study of T-cell reconstitution after alpha-beta-depleted transplantation in children. TCRdb redid the calling of the PCR reads with MiXCR, one entry per CDR3 protein. The profile shows about 500,000 distinct CDR3 sequences, roughly 33% of them singletons. Sample: PBMCs from the stem cell graft donor, taken from the stem cell graft. The receptor source for this set is a human donor who donated a stem cell graft to a child with aplastic anemia. Each CDR3 is given with its conserved first and last residue. Not every row has a clone size; where given, it reads once, few, many or a size class.

clone_size v_call cdr3_aa
NA TRBV5-1 CASSSDPNQPQHF
few TRBV10-1 CASSEVGDPAPGNQPQHF
few TRBV18 CASSPTRDSTLSGANVLTF
few TRBV6-1 CASSQTSTYGYTF
few TRBV18 CASSPDQNTEAFF
NA TRBV11-3 CASSGGVSEAFF
NA TRBV18 CASSRTGGAGEQYF
few TRBV9 CASSPRGSSSGNTIYF
few TRBV20-1 CSASPSHRGDTGELFF
NA TRBV24-1 CATGGTGSYRETQYF
few TRBV20-1 CSAGTGNKLFF
few TRBV7-9 CASSSRQGVPDTQYF
NA TRBV12-3/TRBV12-4 CASSSLVGRSYNEQFF
NA TRBV20-1 CSARDLGSENEQFF
NA TRBV6-2/TRBV6-3 CASSYRGASYNEQFF
few TRBV18 CASSPQKHSGNTIYF
NA TRBV5-1 CASSVGMGEKLFF
few TRBV28 CASQPTDSSTSYEQYF
NA TRBV11-2 CASSLGEIYEQYF
few TRBV4-3 CASSQRDNYNEQFF
few TRBV5-1 CASSLVSGRAHEQFF
NA TRBV29-1 CSVYTSGSLETQYF